This paragraph covers one T cell receptor (beta chain) sequence. Repertoires were generated with immunoSEQ multiplex PCR, while TCRdb's copy carries only in-frame clones and drops some. Seen here are 4,500 to 5,000 clones, more than 60% observed once, and the top ten hold 35% to 45%. This specimen belongs to a study of somatic mutations in cytotoxic T cells in rheumatoid arthritis. Sequenced sample: CD8+ T cells sorted from blood. The sequence was obtained from a man between 65 and 80 years old with rheumatoid arthritis.

The CDR3 spells CASSLLGTSGRHSTDTQYF. CDR3 nucleotide sequence: TGTGCCAGCAGTTTATTAGGGACTAGCGGGAGGCATAGCACAGATACGCAGTATTTT. The rearrangement links TRBV28 to TRBJ2-3; TRBD2 agrees at 15 bases. The CDR3 is 19 amino acids. Germline V gene sequence: CDR1 MDHEN, CDR2 SYDVKM. V shed 1 base, J shed 0 bases, and the junction held 5 bases outside the gene matches.